This T cell receptor beta chain was documented in a study of tumor-infiltrating lymphocytes in oesophageal squamous cell carcinoma (dated by TCRdb to between 2015 and 2016). Sequences SNHLY (CDR1) and FYNNEI (CDR2) are obtained from the germline V gene. The junction shows trimming of 4 bases on V and 2 bases on J, and the gene matches do not reach 7 bases of it. The CDR3 spans 15 residues, from the cysteine through the phenylalanine. The retained sequence is limited to the CDR3, 45 bases, with the frame set at the first base. To prepare the library, PCR was applied. Sequencing was carried out with an Illumina HiSeq 2000. TCRdb reworked the public reads: Q25 trimming with fastp, MiXCR clone assembly, productive beta chains retained. Duplicate CDR3 protein sequences are folded into a single record with the most common DNA and genes. This sample comprises roughly 14,000 distinct CDR3 sequences, under 60% of them detected only once. Around 13% of the sample belongs to the ten largest clones.

The table lists this clonotype with many counts. No cognate antigen has been identified for it. No base-level quality is on record; no much larger clone is a single base apart. The rearranged chain carries TRBV2 and TRBJ2-7; TRBD1 matches 8 bases in the middle. The TCR sequence derives from a male donor with esophageal squamous cell carcinoma. Sequencing input: blood. The CDR3 region has the sequence CASSVQGATTYEQYF. Read as DNA, the sequence is TGTGCCAGCAGTGTGCAGGGGGCAACCACCTACGAGCAGTACTTC.